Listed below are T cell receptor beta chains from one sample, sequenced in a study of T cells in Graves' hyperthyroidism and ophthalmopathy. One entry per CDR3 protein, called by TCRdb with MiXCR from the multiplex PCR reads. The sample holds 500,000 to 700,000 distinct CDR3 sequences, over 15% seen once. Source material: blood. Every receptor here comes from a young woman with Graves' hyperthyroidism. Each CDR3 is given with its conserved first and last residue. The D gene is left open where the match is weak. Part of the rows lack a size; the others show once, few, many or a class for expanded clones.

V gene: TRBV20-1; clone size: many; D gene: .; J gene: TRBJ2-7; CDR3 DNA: TGCAGTGCCCGGGGGACAGCCTTGACCTACGAGCAGTACTTC; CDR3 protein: CSARGTALTYEQYF
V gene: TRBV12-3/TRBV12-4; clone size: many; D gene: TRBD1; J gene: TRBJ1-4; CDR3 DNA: TGTGCCAGCAAGTTGGGGGGGACAGATGAAAAACTGTTTTTT; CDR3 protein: CASKLGGTDEKLFF
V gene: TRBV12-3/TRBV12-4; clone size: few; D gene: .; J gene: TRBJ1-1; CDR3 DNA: TGTGCCAGCAGTCGAGAACAGGCTCCCACTGAAGCTTTCTTT; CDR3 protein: CASSREQAPTEAFF
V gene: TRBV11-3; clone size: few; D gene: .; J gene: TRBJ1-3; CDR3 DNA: TGTGCCAGCAGCCGACTCGCGACCTCTGGAAACACCATATATTTT; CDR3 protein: CASSRLATSGNTIYF
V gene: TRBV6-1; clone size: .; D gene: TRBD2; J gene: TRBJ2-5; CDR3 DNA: TGTGCCAGCAGGTCGGGGGGGAGTGGAGAGACCCAGTACTTC; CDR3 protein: CASRSGGSGETQYF
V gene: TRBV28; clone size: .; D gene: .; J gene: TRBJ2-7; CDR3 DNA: TGTGCCAGCAGTCCCGTAGCGGCTTCCTACGAGCAGTGCTTC; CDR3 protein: CASSPVAASYEQCF
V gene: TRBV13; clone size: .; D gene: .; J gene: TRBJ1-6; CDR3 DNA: TGTGCCAGCAGCTTAGATGTCGCCGGTTCACCCCTCCACTTT; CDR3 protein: CASSLDVAGSPLHF
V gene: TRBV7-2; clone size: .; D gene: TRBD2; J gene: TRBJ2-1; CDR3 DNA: TGTGCCAGCAGCCAACCGGGACTAGCGGAAAACAATGAGCAGTTCTTC; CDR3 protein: CASSQPGLAENNEQFF
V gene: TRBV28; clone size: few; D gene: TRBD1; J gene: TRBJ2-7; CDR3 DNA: TGTGCCAGCAGTTTATTCGGGACAGGAATATACGAGCAGTACTTC; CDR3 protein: CASSLFGTGIYEQYF
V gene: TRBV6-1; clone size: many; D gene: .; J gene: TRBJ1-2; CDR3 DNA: TGTGCCAGCGGCGGCCTCCCCTATGGCTACACCTTC; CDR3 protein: CASGGLPYGYTF
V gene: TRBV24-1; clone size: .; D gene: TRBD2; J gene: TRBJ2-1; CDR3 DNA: TGTGCCACCAGTGATTTGTCGGGGGGGGACTACAATGAGCAGTTCTTC; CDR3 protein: CATSDLSGGDYNEQFF
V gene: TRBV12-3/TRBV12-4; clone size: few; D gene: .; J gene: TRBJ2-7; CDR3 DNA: TGTGCCAGCAGTTTAAGACTGTTACTCTCCTACGAGCAGTACTTC; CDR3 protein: CASSLRLLLSYEQYF
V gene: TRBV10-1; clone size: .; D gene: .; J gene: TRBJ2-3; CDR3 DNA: TGCGCCAGCAGCCCTTTTTTGGGGAACACAGATACGCAGTATTTT; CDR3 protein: CASSPFLGNTDTQYF
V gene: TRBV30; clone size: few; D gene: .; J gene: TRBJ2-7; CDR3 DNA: TGTGCCTGGAGTAATATATTGTGGGTAGCGAGCGAGCAGTACTTC; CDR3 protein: CAWSNILWVASEQYF
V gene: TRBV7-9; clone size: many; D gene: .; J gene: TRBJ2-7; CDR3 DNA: TGTGCCAGCAGCTCGTCTGGAGGGCTCCCCTACGAGCAGTACTTC; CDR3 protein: CASSSSGGLPYEQYF
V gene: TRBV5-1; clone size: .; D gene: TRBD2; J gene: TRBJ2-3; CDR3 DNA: TGCGCCAGCAGCGTAACTAGCGGGAGGGCCTGGGATACGCAGTATTTT; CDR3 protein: CASSVTSGRAWDTQYF
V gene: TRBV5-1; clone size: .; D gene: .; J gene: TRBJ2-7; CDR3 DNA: TGCGCCAGCAGCCGCGGGACAGCTTCAGACAACTACGAGCAGTACTTC; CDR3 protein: CASSRGTASDNYEQYF
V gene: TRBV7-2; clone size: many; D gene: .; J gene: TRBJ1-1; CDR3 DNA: TGTGCCAGCAGCTTACTGATCGGCATGAACACTGAAGCTTTCTTT; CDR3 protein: CASSLLIGMNTEAFF
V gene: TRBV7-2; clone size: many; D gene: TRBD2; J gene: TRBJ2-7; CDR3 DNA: TGTGCCAGCAGCTTATTCGGGGGGGCCAACGAGCAGTACTTC; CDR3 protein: CASSLFGGANEQYF
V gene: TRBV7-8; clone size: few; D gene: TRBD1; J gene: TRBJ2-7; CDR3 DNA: TGTGCCAGCACTCACACCGGGACAGGGGATTACGAGCAGTACTTC; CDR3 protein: CASTHTGTGDYEQYF
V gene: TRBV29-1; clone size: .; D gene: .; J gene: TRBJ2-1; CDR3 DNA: TGCAGCGGCACGGTGTACGGGGGATTCAATGAGCAGTTCTTC; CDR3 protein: CSGTVYGGFNEQFF
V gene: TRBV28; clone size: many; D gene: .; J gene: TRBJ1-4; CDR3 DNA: TGTGCCAGCAGTTTATGGTTGCGGGCCCCCAATGAAAAACTGTTTTTT; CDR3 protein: CASSLWLRAPNEKLFF
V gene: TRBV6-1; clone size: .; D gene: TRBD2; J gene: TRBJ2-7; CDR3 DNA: TGTGCCAGCAGTGAACTAGCGGGGGGGCTGGGAGAGCAGTACTTC; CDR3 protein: CASSELAGGLGEQYF
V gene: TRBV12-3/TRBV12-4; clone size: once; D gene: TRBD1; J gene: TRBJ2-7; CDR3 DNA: TGTGCCAGCTCGACGAACAGGGGCCTCAGCGAGCAGTACTTC; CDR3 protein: CASSTNRGLSEQYF
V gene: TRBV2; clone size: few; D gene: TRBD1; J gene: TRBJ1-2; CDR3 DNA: TGTGCCAGCAGTGATCAGGGGGCGGACTATGGCTACACCTTC; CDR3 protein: CASSDQGADYGYTF
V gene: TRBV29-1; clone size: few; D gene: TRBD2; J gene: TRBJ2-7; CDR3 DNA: TGCAGCGTAGGACTAGCGGAATCCTACGAGCAGTACTTC; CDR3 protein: CSVGLAESYEQYF
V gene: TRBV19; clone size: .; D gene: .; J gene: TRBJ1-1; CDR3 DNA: TGTGCCAGTAGTATATGGGTAGAGAGCACTGAAGCTTTCTTT; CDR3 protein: CASSIWVESTEAFF